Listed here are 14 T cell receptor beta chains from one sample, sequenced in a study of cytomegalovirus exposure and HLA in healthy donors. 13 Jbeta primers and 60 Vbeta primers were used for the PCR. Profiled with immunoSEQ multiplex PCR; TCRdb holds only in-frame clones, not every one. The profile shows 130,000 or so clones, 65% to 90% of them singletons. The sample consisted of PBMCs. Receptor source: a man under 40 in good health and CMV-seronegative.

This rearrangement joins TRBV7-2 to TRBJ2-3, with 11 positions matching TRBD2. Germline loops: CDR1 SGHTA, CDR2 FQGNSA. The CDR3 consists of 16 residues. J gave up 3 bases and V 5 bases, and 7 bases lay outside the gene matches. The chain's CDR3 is CASSPLAGGGTDTQYF. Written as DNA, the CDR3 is TGTGCCAGCAGCCCTCTAGCGGGGGGAGGGACAGATACGCAGTATTTT.

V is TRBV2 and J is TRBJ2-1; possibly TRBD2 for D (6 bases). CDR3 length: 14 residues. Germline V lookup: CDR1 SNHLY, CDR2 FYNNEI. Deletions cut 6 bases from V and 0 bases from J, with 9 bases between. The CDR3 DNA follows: TGTGCCAGCAGACTAGCTGGCTCCTACAATGAGCAGTTCTTC. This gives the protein CASRLAGSYNEQFF.

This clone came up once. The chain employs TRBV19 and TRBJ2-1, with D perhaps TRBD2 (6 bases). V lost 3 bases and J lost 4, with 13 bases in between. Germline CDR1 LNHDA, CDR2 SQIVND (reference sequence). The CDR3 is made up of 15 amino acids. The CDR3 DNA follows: TGTGCCAGTAGTATCGGGGGTGGGGTTTACAATGAGCAGTTCTTC. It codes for CASSIGGGVYNEQFF. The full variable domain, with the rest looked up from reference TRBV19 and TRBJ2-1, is DGGITQSPKYLFRKEGQNVTLSCEQNLNHDAMYWYRQDPGQGLRLIYYSQIVNDFQKGDIAEGYSVSREKKESFPLTVTSAQKNPTAFYLCASSIGGGVYNEQFFGPGTRLTVL.

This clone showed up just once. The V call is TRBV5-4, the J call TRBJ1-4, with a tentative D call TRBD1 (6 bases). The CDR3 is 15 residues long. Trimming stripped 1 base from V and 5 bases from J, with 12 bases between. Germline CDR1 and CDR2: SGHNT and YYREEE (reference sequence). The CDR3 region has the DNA TGTGCCAGCAGCTTGAGTTGGCAGGGGAATGAAAAACTGTTTTTT. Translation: CASSLSWQGNEKLFF. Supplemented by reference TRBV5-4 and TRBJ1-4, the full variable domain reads ETGVTQSPTHLIKTRGQQVTLRCSSQSGHNTVSWYQQALGQGPQFIFQYYREEENGRGNFPPRFSGLQFPNYSSELNVNALELDDSALYLCASSLSWQGNEKLFFGSGTQLSVL.

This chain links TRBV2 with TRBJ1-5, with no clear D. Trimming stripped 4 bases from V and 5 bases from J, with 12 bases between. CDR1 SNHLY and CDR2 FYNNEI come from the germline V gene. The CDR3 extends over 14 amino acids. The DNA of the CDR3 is TGTGCCAGCAGTGGTACTGGGCGATATCAGCCCCAGCATTTT. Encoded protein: CASSGTGRYQPQHF.

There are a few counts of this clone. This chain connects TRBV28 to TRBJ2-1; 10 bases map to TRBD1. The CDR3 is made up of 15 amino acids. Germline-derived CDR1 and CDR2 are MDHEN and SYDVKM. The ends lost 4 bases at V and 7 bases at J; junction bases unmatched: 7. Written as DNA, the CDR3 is TGTGCCAGCAGTTCGCACGGGACAGGGGTGAATGAGCAGTTCTTC. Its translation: CASSSHGTGVNEQFF.

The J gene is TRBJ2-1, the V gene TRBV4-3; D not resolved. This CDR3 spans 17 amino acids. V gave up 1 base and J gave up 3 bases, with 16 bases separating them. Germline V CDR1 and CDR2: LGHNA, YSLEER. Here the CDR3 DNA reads TGCGCCAGCAGCCAAGCCTGGGTCAAGACTCTCTACAATGAGCAGTTCTTC. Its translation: CASSQAWVKTLYNEQFF.

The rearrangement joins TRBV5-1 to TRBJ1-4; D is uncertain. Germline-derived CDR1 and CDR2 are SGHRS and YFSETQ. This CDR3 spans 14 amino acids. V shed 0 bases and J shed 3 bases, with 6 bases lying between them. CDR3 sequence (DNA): TGCGCCAGCAGCTTGGAAACGGCTAATGAAAAACTGTTTTTT. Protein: CASSLETANEKLFF.

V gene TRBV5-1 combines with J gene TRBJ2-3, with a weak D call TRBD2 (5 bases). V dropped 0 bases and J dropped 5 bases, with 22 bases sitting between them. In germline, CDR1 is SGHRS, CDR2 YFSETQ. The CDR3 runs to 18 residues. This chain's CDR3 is CASSLASSSFDSGDTQYF. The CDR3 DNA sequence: TGCGCCAGCAGCTTGGCCTCGTCTAGCTTTGATAGTGGAGATACGCAGTATTTT.

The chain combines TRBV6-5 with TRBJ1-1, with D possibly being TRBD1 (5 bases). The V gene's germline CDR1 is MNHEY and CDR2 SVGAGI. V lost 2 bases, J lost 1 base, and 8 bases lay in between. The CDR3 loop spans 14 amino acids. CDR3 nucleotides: TGTGCCAGCAGTTACGGGGCCCCGAACACTGAAGCTTTCTTT. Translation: CASSYGAPNTEAFF.

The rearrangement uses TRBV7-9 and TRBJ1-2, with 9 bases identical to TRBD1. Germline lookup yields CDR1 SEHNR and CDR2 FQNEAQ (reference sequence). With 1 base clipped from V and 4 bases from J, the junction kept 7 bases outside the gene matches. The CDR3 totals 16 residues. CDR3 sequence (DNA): TGTGCCAGCAGCTTAGGGGGACAGGGATTATTCTATGGCTACACCTTC. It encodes CASSLGGQGLFYGYTF.

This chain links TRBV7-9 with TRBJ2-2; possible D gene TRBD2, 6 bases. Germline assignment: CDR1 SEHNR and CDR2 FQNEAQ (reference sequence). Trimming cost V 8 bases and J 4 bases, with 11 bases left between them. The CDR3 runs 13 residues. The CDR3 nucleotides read TGTGCCAGCCGGAGGGTCGGCACCGGGGAGCTGTTTTTT. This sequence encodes CASRRVGTGELFF.

The CDR3 region is CSVSGGYNEQFF. The CDR3 DNA reads TGCAGCGTTTCAGGCGGGTACAATGAGCAGTTCTTC. V and J are TRBV29-1 and TRBJ2-1, with D tentatively TRBD2 (5 bases). Germline values: CDR1 SQVTM, CDR2 ANQGSEA. The CDR3 totals 12 residues. The ends were cut back, 5 bases at V and 4 bases at J, with 9 bases in the middle.

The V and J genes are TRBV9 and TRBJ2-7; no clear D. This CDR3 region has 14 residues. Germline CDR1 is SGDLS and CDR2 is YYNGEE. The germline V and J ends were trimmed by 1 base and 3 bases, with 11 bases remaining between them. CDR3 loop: CASSVTPASYEQYF. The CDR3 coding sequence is TGTGCCAGCAGCGTAACCCCTGCCAGCTACGAGCAGTACTTC.